One and the same sample provided the 26 T cell receptor beta chains below, sequenced in a study of blood T cell repertoires in COVID-19 (dated by TCRdb to the early 2020s). Receptors were amplified or captured by the immunoSEQ multiplex PCR assay. The immuneACCESS repertoire file appears here via TCRdb, limited to in-frame rearrangements. These files lack a portion of the clones; in checked studies, under half of the deficit traces to unresolved V genes, and the cause of the others is not known. This sample is represented by tens of thousands of clones; about 91% of them were singletons. The top ten clones comprise 4% to 6% of the sample. The specimen was peripheral blood. The receptors were sampled from a man aged 60-69 years with active COVID-19.

V gene TRBV5-1 combines with J gene TRBJ2-5; perhaps TRBD2 as D (5 bases). Between the trimmed V and J ends, which lost 1 base and 2 bases, there was a span of 9 bases. Germline V gene lookup returns CDR1 SGHRS and CDR2 YFSETQ. CDR3 size: 14 residues. The CDR3 reads CASSLLSGQETQYF. Here the CDR3 DNA reads TGCGCCAGCAGCTTGTTGAGCGGACAAGAGACCCAGTACTTC. Full variable domain (outside the CDR3, taken from reference TRBV5-1 and TRBJ2-5): KAGVTQTPRYLIKTRGQQVTLSCSPISGHRSVSWYQQTPGQGLQFLFEYFSETQRNKGNFPGRFSGRQFSNSRSEMNVSTLELGDSALYLCASSLLSGQETQYFGPGTRLLVL.

The chain joins TRBV5-4 to TRBJ2-3, with 10 bases identical to TRBD2. Per the germline V gene, CDR1 is SGHNT and CDR2 is YYREEE (reference sequence). The CDR3 runs to 16 residues. J was trimmed by 0 bases and V by 2 bases; bases with no gene match: 3. The CDR3 sequence is CASSFLLAGSTDTQYF. DNA for the CDR3: TGTGCCAGCAGCTTCTTACTAGCGGGAAGCACAGATACGCAGTATTTT.

The chain uses TRBV2 and TRBJ1-3; D is undetermined. Germline V lookup: CDR1 SNHLY, CDR2 FYNNEI. Trimming left V 4 bases short and J 4 bases short, with 14 bases between. The CDR3 totals 15 residues. The CDR3: CASSGSGQGGNTIYF. CDR3 nucleotide sequence: TGTGCCAGCAGTGGTTCTGGGCAAGGAGGAAACACCATATATTTT.

The gene calls are TRBV9 and TRBJ2-2, with D uncertain. The germline gives CDR1 SGDLS, CDR2 YYNGEE. The CDR3 runs 13 residues. Trimming cost V 4 bases and J 4 bases, with 8 bases left between them. DNA of the CDR3: TGTGCCAGCAGCCCAGGCCCCACCGGGGAGCTGTTTTTT. Its protein product is CASSPGPTGELFF.

The rearrangement joins TRBV13 to TRBJ2-3; 11 bases align to TRBD2. CDR3 size: 15 residues. In germline, CDR1 is PRHDT, CDR2 FYEKMQ (reference sequence). The ends lost 2 bases at V and 5 bases at J; junction bases unmatched: 3. The CDR3 protein is CASSLIAGGQDTQYF. As DNA, the CDR3 is TGTGCCAGCAGCTTAATAGCGGGAGGGCAAGATACGCAGTATTTT.

Worth noting for this clone: A read error may produce the germline difference seen at one junction end. The sample contains more than one DNA sequence encoding this CDR3. This chain links TRBV5-1 with TRBJ2-7; 10 nucleotides match TRBD2. The germline V gene has CDR1 SGHRS and CDR2 YFSETQ. The CDR3 runs to 15 residues. In DNA form, the CDR3 reads TGCGCTAGCAGCTCCGGACTAGCGGCTACCTACGAGCAGTACTTC. It translates to CASSSGLAATYEQYF.

The chain recombines TRBV4-3 with TRBJ2-7; tentative D call: TRBD2 (6 bases). V was cut by 3 bases and J by 4 bases, with 16 bases left in between. CDR1 is LGHNA and CDR2 is YSLEER in the germline V gene. CDR3 length equals 15 residues. CDR3: CASSQGFAGWYEQYF. Here the CDR3 DNA reads TGCGCCAGCAGCCAGGGCTTTGCGGGGTGGTACGAGCAGTACTTC.

The chain combines TRBV7-2 with TRBJ2-7; D is ambiguous. Germline V gives CDR1 SGHTA, CDR2 FQGNSA. The CDR3 extends over 13 amino acids. Trimming left V 4 bases short and J 4 bases short, with 11 bases between. CDR3 sequence reads: CASSSFAGYEQYF. The CDR3 nucleotides read TGTGCCAGCAGCTCATTTGCCGGTTACGAGCAGTACTTC.

The chain joins TRBV5-4 to TRBJ1-2, with a tentative D call TRBD1 (5 bases). This CDR3 has 14 amino acids. V shed 4 bases and J shed 3 bases, with 13 bases lying between them. Germline-derived CDR1 and CDR2 are SGHNT and YYREEE (reference sequence). The CDR3 coding sequence is TGTGCCAGCAGCCGCCGGGGAGGGGACTATGGCTACACCTTC. Protein sequence: CASSRRGGDYGYTF.

The chain employs TRBV18 and TRBJ2-1; perhaps TRBD1 as D (6 bases). Trimming removed 2 bases from V and 6 bases from J, with 14 bases in between. The CDR3 has 15 amino acids. CDR1 is KGHSH and CDR2 is LQKENI in the germline V gene. The CDR3 sequence is CASSPGAAGANEQFF. DNA for the CDR3: TGTGCCAGCTCACCAGGGGCGGCAGGGGCCAATGAGCAGTTCTTC.

This clone showed up just once. J is TRBJ2-1 and V is TRBV7-2, with D possibly being TRBD2 (5 bases). Trimming removed 3 bases at V and 10 bases at J, with 10 bases between. From germline, CDR1 is SGHTA and CDR2 FQGNSA. The CDR3 length is 12 residues. The DNA for the CDR3 is TGTGCCAGCAGCTTTATCGGAGGCGAGCAGTTCTTC. Amino acid sequence: CASSFIGGEQFF.

V and J are TRBV4-2 and TRBJ2-7, with a weak D call TRBD1 (6 bases). V lost 0 bases to trimming and J lost 2 bases, with 14 bases between them. In germline, CDR1 is LGHNA, CDR2 YNFKEQ. The CDR3 sequence is 16 residues long. The CDR3 sequence is CASSQEVARGTYEQYF. In DNA, the CDR3 is TGTGCCAGCAGCCAAGAGGTCGCCAGGGGAACCTACGAGCAGTACTTC.

This clone was seen just once. The CDR3 spells CASSRRLEAHHEQFF. CDR3 DNA sequence: TGTGCCAGCAGCCGCCGGCTAGAAGCACACCATGAGCAGTTCTTC. This chain links TRBV11-2 with TRBJ2-1; D call uncertain. CDR1 and CDR2 from the germline V gene are SGHAT and FQNNGV. The CDR3 has 15 residues. V lost 5 bases and J lost 8, with 19 bases in between.

There are a few counts of this clone. Here the CDR3 reads CASSTGQGADQPQHF. The CDR3 nucleotides read TGTGCCAGCAGCACGGGACAGGGGGCTGATCAGCCCCAGCATTTT. This chain connects TRBV7-2 to TRBJ1-5, with TRBD1 matching over 12 bases. The J segment lost 5 bases and the V segment lost 5 bases, leaving 4 bases of the junction unmatched. CDR3 size: 15 residues. In germline, CDR1 is SGHTA, CDR2 FQGNSA.

The gene calls are TRBV3-1 (or the pseudogene TRBV3-2) and TRBJ1-1, with a possible D match to TRBD1 (5 bases). Germline values: CDR1 LGHDT, CDR2 YNNKEL (reference sequence). The CDR3 length is 13 residues. V lost 3 bases and J lost 6, with 11 bases in between. CDR3 loop: CASSQDDRAEAFF. The CDR3 DNA is TGTGCCAGCAGCCAGGATGACAGAGCTGAAGCTTTCTTT.

This clone was detected only a few times. This sample also contains other DNA sequences that code for the same CDR3. The chain carries TRBV12-3 or TRBV12-4 and TRBJ1-5, with D hard to call. The CDR3 has 13 amino acids. The germline V and J ends were trimmed by 6 bases and 6 bases, with 12 bases remaining between them. The CDR3 here is CASSPGEGQPQHF. In nucleotides, the CDR3 is TGTGCCAGCAGCCCCGGGGAGGGTCAGCCCCAGCATTTT.

The chain carries TRBV4-2 and TRBJ2-7, with 13 bases lining up with TRBD2. The CDR3 extends over 16 amino acids. After removal of 1 base from V and 3 bases from J, the junction contained 3 bases not matched to a gene. Germline V lookup: CDR1 LGHNA, CDR2 YNFKEQ. The CDR3 reads CASSQAGTSGIYEQYF. CDR3 sequence (DNA): TGTGCCAGCAGCCAAGCCGGGACTAGCGGGATCTACGAGCAGTACTTC.

The chain couples TRBV6-6 to TRBJ1-6; unclear D gene. Germline V lookup: CDR1 MNHNY, CDR2 SVGAGI (reference sequence). With 6 bases removed from V and 8 bases from J, the gap between germline ends came to 11 bases. CDR3 length: 13 amino acids. This chain's CDR3 is CASRTAGDSPLHF. The CDR3 DNA is TGTGCCAGCAGGACCGCCGGGGATTCACCCCTCCACTTT.

This sequence joins TRBV2 and TRBJ2-1, with 7 bases matching TRBD1. Looked up from germline, CDR1 is SNHLY and CDR2 is FYNNEI. V shed 5 bases, J shed 0 bases, and the junction held 4 bases outside the gene matches. The CDR3 is made up of 15 amino acids. The CDR3 loop reads CASSHGQVSYNEQFF. The CDR3 DNA follows: TGTGCCAGCAGTCATGGACAGGTCTCCTACAATGAGCAGTTCTTC.

Turning to this clone: Its ends do not fully match the called genes, so a read error is possible. The V gene is TRBV18, the J gene TRBJ1-5; D remains unclear. Germline V lookup: CDR1 KGHSH, CDR2 LQKENI. This CDR3 is 14 amino acids long. CDR3 sequence (DNA): TGTGCCAGCTCACCAAGTGCGGGCAGCCTTCCCAGCGATTTT. Translated: CASSPSAGSLPSDF. Full variable domain (outside the CDR3, taken from reference TRBV18 and TRBJ1-5): NAGVMQNPRHLVRRRGQEARLRCSPMKGHSHVYWYRQLPEEGLKFMVYLQKENIIDESGMPKERFSAEFPKEGPSILRIQQVVRGDSAAYFCASSPSAGSLPSDFGDGTRLSIL.

The CDR3 nucleotides are TGTGCCAGCAGTTTAAGCGGACAGGGGCGTCAGCCCCAGCATTTT. This codes for CASSLSGQGRQPQHF. The V and J genes are TRBV28 and TRBJ1-5; 9 bases are a match to TRBD1. V lost 2 bases, J lost 6 bases, and 5 bases stayed unmatched. The CDR3 loop spans 15 amino acids. CDR1 and CDR2 from the germline V gene are MDHEN and SYDVKM.

The chain couples TRBV11-3 to TRBJ2-5; possibly TRBD2 for D (5 bases). This CDR3 has 17 amino acids. V was clipped by 5 bases and J by 1 base, with 20 bases between them. Germline values: CDR1 SGHNT, CDR2 YENEEA. The CDR3 DNA is TGTGCCAGCAGCCCCGGGGTGGAATCCTCAAGCCAAGAGACCCAGTACTTC. This codes for CASSPGVESSSQETQYF.

This chain uses TRBV29-1 with TRBJ2-5, with 8 bases that match TRBD1. CDR3 size: 13 residues. The ends lost 4 bases at V and 7 bases at J; junction bases unmatched: 8. CDR1 SQVTM and CDR2 ANQGSEA come from the germline V gene. This chain's CDR3 is CSVALRGPPTQYF. CDR3 DNA: TGCAGCGTTGCCCTCAGGGGGCCCCCGACCCAGTACTTC.

The chain is built from TRBV19 and TRBJ2-2; the D gene is possibly TRBD2 (7 bases). The CDR3 has 15 amino acids. Per the germline V gene, CDR1 is LNHDA and CDR2 is SQIVND (reference sequence). Trimming pared 4 bases from V and 4 bases from J, leaving 13 bases between. CDR3 protein: CASSKGRGATGELFF. CDR3 in DNA: TGTGCCAGTAGTAAAGGTCGGGGGGCCACCGGGGAGCTGTTTTTT.

This chain links TRBV3-1 (or the pseudogene TRBV3-2) with TRBJ2-1; unclear D gene. CDR3 length: 15 amino acids. Between the trimmed V and J ends, which lost 1 base and 0 bases, there was a span of 7 bases. Germline CDR1 and CDR2: LGHDT and YNNKEL (reference sequence). CDR3 DNA sequence: TGTGCCAGCAGCCAAGTTACCTACTCCTACAATGAGCAGTTCTTC. Protein: CASSQVTYSYNEQFF.

The chain has TRBV7-3 and TRBJ2-7, with 8 bases matching TRBD2. V shed 5 bases and J 7 bases; nucleotides not matched to a gene: 13. This CDR3 is built from 15 residues. Germline values: CDR1 SGHTA, CDR2 FQGTGA. Here the CDR3 DNA reads TGTGCCAGCAGCGTCGATACTCGGACGGGAGGGGAGCAGTACTTC. Translation: CASSVDTRTGGEQYF.